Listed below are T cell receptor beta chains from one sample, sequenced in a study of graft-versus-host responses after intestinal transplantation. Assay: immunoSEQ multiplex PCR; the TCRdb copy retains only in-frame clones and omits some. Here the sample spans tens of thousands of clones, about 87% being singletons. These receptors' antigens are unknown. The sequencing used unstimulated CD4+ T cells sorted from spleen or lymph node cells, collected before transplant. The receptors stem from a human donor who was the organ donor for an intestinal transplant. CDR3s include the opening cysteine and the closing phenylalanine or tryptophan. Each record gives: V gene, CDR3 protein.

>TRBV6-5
CASNSFPGGADTQYF
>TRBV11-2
CASSLNQGQGSTEAFF
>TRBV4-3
CASSPRPAGEANEQYF
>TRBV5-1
CASSLDGDTQYF
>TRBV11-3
CASSPGGVHNEQFF
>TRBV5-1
CASSGGTSGRGLQETQYF
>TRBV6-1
CASWWGGLGYTF
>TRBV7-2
CASSLDPAAQYEQYF
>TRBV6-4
CASSDREHGELFF
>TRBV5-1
CASTPLISGRSAEQYF
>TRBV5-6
CASSLHSTSYEQYF
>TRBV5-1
CASSLTGREYNSPLHF
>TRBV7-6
CASSSRDTENEAFF
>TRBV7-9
CASSLSRGATNEKLFF
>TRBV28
CASSPQTGGTGELFF
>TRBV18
CASSPRQPSTDTQYF
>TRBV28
CASSRLAGGFHEQFF
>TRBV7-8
CASSARRATEAFF
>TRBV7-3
CASSLQLAGYYEQYF
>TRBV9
CASSVGYSLYEQYF
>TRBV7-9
CAQTESGSGNTIYF
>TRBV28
CASRKQLGPRMAFF
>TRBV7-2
CASSFLGGTGSTDTQYF
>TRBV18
CASSPPTVVETQYF
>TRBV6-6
CASTLGTSGGYEQYF
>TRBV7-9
CASSLGLARNTEAFF
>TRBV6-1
CASILRVSVGEQYF
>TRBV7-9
CASSLGTQGREQYF
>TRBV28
CASRTGEYLNTEAFF
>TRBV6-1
CASSEGLAGSYNEQFF
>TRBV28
CASSLPSPEAFF
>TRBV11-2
CASTWTGVRAGELFF
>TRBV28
CASSSQGTVPYEQYF
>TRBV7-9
CASSFRTVNEQFF
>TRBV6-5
CASSPKRGVSYEQYF